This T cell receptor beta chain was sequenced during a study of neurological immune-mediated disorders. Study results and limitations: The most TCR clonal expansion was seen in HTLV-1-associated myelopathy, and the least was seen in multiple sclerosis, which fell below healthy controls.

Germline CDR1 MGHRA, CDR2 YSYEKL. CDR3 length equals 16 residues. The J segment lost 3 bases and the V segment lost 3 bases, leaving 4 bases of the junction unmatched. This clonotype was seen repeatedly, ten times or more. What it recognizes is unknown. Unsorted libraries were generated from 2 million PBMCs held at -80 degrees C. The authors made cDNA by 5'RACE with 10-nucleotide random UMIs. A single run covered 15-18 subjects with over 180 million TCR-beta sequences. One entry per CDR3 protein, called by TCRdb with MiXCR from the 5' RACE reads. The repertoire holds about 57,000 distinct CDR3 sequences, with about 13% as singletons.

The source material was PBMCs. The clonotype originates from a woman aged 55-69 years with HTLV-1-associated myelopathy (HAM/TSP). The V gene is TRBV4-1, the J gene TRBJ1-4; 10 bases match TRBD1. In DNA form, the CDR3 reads TGCGCCAGCAGCCAGGGGGACAGGGGCCCTAATGAAAAACTGTTTTTT. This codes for CASSQGDRGPNEKLFF.